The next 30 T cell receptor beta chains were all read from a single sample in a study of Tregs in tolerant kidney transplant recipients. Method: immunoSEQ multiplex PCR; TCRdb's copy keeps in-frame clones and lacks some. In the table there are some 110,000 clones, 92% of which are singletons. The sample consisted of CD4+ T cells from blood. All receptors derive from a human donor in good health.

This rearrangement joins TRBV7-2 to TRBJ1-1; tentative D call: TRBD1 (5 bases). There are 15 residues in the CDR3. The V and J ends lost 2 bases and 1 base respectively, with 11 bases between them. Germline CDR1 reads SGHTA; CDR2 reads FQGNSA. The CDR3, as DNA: TGTGCCAGCAGCTTAAGTTCCAGGGCGAACACTGAAGCTTTCTTT. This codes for CASSLSSRANTEAFF.

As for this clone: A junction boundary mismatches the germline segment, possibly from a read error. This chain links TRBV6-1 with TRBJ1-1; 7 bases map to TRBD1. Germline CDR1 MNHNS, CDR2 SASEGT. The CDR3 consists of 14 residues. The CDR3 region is CASSLTGPNTEAFF. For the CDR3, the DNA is TGCGCCAGCAGCTTGACAGGGCCGAACACTGAAGCTTTCTTT.

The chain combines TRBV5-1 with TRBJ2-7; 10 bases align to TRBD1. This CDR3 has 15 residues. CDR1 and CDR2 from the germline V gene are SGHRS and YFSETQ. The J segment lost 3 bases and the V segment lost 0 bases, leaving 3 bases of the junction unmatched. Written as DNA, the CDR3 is TGCGCCAGCAGCTTGGGGTGGACAGGGGGCTACGAGCAGTACTTC. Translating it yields CASSLGWTGGYEQYF. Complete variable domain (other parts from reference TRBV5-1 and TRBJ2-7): KAGVTQTPRYLIKTRGQQVTLSCSPISGHRSVSWYQQTPGQGLQFLFEYFSETQRNKGNFPGRFSGRQFSNSRSEMNVSTLELGDSALYLCASSLGWTGGYEQYFGPGTRLTVT.

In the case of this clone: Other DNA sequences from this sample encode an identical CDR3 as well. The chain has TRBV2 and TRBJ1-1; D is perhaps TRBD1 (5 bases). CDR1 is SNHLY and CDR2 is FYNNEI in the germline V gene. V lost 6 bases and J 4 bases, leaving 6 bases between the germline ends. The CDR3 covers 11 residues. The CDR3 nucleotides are TGTGCCAGCAGGGGGCTCACTGAAGCTTTCTTT. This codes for CASRGLTEAFF.

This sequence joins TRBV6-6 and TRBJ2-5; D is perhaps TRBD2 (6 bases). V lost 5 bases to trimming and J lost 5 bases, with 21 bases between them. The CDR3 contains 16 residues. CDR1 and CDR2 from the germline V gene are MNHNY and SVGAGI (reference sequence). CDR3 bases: TGTGCCAGCAGTCCTCACTCCGGGACTCTCGACGAGACCCAGTACTTC. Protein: CASSPHSGTLDETQYF.

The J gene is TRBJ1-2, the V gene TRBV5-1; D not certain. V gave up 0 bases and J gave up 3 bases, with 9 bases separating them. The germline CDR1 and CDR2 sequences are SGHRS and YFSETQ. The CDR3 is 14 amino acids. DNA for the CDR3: TGCGCCAGCAGCTTGGACGGGAAGGACTATGGCTACACCTTC. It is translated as CASSLDGKDYGYTF. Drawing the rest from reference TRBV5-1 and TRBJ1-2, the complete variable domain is KAGVTQTPRYLIKTRGQQVTLSCSPISGHRSVSWYQQTPGQGLQFLFEYFSETQRNKGNFPGRFSGRQFSNSRSEMNVSTLELGDSALYLCASSLDGKDYGYTFGSGTRLTVV.

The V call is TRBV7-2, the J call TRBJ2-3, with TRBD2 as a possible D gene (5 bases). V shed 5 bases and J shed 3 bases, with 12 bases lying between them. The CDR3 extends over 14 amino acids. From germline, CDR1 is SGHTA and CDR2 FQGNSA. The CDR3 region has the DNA TGTGCCAGCAGCGAATCGGGGTATACAGATACGCAGTATTTT. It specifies CASSESGYTDTQYF.

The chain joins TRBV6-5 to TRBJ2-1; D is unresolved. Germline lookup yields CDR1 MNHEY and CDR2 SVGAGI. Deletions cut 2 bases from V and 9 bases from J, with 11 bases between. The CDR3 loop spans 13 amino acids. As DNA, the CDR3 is TGTGCCAGCAGTTACAGTAGGCAGCGTGAGCAGTTCTTC. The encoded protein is CASSYSRQREQFF.

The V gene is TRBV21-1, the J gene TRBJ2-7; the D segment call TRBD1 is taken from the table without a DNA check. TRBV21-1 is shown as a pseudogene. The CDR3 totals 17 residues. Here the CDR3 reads CASSKALGTGGPYEQYF. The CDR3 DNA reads TGTGCCAGCAGCAAAGCGCTCGGGACAGGGGGCCCCTACGAGCAGTACTTC.

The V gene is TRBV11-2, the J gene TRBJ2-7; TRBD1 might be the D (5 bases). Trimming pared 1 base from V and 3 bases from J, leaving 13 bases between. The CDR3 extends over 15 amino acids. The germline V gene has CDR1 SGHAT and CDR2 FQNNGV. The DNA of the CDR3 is TGTGCCAGCAGCTTAGGTTCTCCAGGGATCTACGAGCAGTACTTC. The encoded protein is CASSLGSPGIYEQYF. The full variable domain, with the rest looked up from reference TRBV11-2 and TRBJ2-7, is EAGVAQSPRYKIIEKRQSVAFWCNPISGHATLYWYQQILGQGPKLLIQFQNNGVVDDSQLPKDRFSAERLKGVDSTLKIQPAKLEDSAVYLCASSLGSPGIYEQYFGPGTRLTVT.

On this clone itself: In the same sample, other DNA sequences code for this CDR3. The CDR3: CASSLGVAGQETQYF. As DNA, the CDR3 is TGCGCCAGCAGCTTGGGAGTGGCGGGCCAAGAGACCCAGTACTTC. The J gene is TRBJ2-5, the V gene TRBV5-1; TRBD2 is a possible D gene (5 bases). The germline CDR1 and CDR2 sequences are SGHRS and YFSETQ. V gave up 0 bases and J gave up 1 base, with 10 bases separating them. The CDR3 runs 15 residues. The whole variable domain, remainder taken from reference TRBV5-1 and TRBJ2-5, is KAGVTQTPRYLIKTRGQQVTLSCSPISGHRSVSWYQQTPGQGLQFLFEYFSETQRNKGNFPGRFSGRQFSNSRSEMNVSTLELGDSALYLCASSLGVAGQETQYFGPGTRLLVL.

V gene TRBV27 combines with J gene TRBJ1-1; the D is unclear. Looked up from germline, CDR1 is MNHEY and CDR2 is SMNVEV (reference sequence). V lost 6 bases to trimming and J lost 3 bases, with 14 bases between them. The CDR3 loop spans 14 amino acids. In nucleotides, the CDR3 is TGTGCCAGCAGGGGCCGTGGGTGGGACACTGAAGCTTTCTTT. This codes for CASRGRGWDTEAFF.

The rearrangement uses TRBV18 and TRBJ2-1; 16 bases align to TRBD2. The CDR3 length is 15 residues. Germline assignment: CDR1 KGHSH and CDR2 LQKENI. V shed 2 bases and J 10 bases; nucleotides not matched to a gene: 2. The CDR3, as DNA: TGTGCCAGCTCACCAGGGGGACTAGCGGGAGGGGAGCAGTTCTTC. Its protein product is CASSPGGLAGGEQFF.

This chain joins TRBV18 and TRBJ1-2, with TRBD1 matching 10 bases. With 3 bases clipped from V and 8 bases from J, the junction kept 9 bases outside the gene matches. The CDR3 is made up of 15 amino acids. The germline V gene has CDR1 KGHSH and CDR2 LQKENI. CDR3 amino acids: CASSPRGQGFEGYTF. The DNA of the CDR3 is TGTGCCAGCTCACCCCGGGGACAGGGGTTTGAGGGCTACACCTTC. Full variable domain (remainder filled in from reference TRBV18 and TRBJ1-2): NAGVMQNPRHLVRRRGQEARLRCSPMKGHSHVYWYRQLPEEGLKFMVYLQKENIIDESGMPKERFSAEFPKEGPSILRIQQVVRGDSAAYFCASSPRGQGFEGYTFGSGTRLTVV.

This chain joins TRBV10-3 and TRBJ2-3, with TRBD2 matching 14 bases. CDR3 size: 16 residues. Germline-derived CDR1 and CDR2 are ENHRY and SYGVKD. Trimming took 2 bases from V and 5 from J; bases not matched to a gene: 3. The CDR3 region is CAISEGLAGGGDTQYF. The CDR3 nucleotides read TGTGCCATCAGTGAGGGACTAGCGGGAGGTGGAGATACGCAGTATTTT.

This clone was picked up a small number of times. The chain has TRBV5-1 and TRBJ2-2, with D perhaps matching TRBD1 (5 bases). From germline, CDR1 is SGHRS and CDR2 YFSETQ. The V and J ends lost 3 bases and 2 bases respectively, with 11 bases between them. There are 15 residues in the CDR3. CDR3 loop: CASSSQGVNTGELFF. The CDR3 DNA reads TGCGCCAGCAGCTCCCAGGGTGTCAACACCGGGGAGCTGTTTTTT.

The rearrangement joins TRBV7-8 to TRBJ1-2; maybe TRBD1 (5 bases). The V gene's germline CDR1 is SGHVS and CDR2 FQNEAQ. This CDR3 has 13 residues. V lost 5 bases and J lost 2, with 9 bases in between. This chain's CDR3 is CASSLTENYGYTF. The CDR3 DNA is TGTGCCAGCAGCCTGACAGAGAACTATGGCTACACCTTC.

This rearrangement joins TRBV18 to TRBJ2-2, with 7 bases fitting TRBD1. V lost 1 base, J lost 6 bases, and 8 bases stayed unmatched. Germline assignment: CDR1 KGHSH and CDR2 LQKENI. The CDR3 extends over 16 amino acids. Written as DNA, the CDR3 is TGTGCCAGCTCACCACAGGGGGCAGGGTCTGCCGGGGAGCTGTTTTTT. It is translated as CASSPQGAGSAGELFF.

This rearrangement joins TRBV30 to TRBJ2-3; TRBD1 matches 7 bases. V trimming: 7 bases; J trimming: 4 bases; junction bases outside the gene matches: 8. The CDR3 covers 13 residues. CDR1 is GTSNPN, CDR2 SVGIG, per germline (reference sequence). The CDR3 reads CASTRGQADTQYF. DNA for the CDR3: TGTGCCTCGACGAGGGGGCAGGCAGATACGCAGTATTTT.

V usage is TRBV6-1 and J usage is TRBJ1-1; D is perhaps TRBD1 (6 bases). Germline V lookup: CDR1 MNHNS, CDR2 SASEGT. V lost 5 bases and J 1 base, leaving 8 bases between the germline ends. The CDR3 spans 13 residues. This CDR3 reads CASSFRGNTEAFF. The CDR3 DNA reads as TGTGCCAGCAGTTTCAGGGGGAACACTGAAGCTTTCTTT.

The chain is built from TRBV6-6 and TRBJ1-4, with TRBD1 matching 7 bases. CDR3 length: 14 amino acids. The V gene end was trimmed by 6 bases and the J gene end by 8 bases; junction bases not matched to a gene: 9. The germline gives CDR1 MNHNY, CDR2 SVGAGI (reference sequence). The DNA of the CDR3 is TGTGCCAGCAGCCGAAACAGGGGTAGCGAAAAACTGTTTTTT. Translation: CASSRNRGSEKLFF.

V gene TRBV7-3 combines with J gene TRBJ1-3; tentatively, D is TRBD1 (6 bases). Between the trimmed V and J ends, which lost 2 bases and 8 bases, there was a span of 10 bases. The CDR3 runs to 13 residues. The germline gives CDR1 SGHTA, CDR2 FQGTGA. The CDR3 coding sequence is TGTGCCAGCAGCTTATCAGGGGTCGACACCATATATTTT. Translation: CASSLSGVDTIYF.

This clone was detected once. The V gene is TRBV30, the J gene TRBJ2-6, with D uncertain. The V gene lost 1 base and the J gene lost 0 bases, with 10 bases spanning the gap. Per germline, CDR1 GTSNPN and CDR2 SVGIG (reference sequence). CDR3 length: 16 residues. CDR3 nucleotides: TGTGCCTGGAGTGGTTTAGGGATCTCTGGGGCCAACGTCCTGACTTTC. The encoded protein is CAWSGLGISGANVLTF.

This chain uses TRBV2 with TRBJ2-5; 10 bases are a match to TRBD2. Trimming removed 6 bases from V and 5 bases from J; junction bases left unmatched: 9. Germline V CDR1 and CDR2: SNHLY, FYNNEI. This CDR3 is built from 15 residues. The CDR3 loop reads CASSRSGRARETQYF. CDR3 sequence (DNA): TGTGCCAGCAGCCGGAGCGGGAGGGCCAGGGAGACCCAGTACTTC.

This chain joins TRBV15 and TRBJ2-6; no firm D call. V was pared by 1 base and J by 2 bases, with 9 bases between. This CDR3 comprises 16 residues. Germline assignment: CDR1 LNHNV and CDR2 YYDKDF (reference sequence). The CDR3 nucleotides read TGTGCCACCAGCAGAGGAATCAGCGCTGGGGCCAACGTCCTGACTTTC. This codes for CATSRGISAGANVLTF.

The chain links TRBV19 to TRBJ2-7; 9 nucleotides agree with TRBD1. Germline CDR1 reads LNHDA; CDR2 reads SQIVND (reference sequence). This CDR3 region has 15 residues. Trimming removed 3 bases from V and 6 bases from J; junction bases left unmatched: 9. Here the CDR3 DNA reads TGTGCCAGTAGTATTCGACCGGGACAGGGCGGCGAGCAGTACTTC. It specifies CASSIRPGQGGEQYF.

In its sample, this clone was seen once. The DNA for the CDR3 is TGTGCCAGCAGCTTAAATAGGGGGGGAGGCGGGGATACGCAGTATTTT. It specifies CASSLNRGGGGDTQYF. The chain joins TRBV5-4 to TRBJ2-3; possibly TRBD2 for D (7 bases). The CDR3 runs 16 residues. The V end lost 2 bases, the J end lost 6 bases, and 19 bases lay between the germline ends. Per the germline V gene, CDR1 is SGHNT and CDR2 is YYREEE (reference sequence).

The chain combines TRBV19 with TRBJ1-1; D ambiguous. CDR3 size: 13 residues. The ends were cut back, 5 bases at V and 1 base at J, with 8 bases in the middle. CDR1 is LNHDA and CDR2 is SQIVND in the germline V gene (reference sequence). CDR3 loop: CASSPVPNTEAFF. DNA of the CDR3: TGTGCCAGTAGTCCCGTTCCGAACACTGAAGCTTTCTTT.

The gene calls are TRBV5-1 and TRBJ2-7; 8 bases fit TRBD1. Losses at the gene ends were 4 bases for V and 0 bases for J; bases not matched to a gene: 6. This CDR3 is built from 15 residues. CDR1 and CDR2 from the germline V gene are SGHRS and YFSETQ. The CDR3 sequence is CASSPWTGRSYEQYF. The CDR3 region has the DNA TGCGCCAGCAGCCCGTGGACAGGGCGCTCCTACGAGCAGTACTTC.

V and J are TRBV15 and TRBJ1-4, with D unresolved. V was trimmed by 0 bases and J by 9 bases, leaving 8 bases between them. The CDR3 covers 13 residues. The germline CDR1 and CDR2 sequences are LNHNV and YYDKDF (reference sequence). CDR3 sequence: CATSRDRWQKLFF. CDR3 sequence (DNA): TGTGCCACCAGCAGAGATAGGTGGCAAAAACTGTTTTTT.